The clone carrying this T cell receptor beta chain was found a few times. Its antigen is unidentified. Incorporated into the TCR beta cDNA libraries were unique molecular identifiers, which served to reduce PCR and sequencing biases. MiXCR was run by TCRdb on the PCR reads, yielding one entry per CDR3 protein. Among 550,000 to 700,000 distinct CDR3 sequences, roughly 46% were seen once, and the ten largest hold 1.5% to 2%. The data were obtained in a study of post-analysis software for immune sequencing data. V lost 7 bases, J lost 4 bases, and 10 bases lay in between. Germline CDR1 is SQVTM and CDR2 is ANQGSEA. This CDR3 spans 11 amino acids. The study, taken as a whole, reports: Samples prepared in the same batch strongly co-clustered by F measure. Among roughly five TRBV segments more frequent in patients than controls were TRBV5-6, TRBV5-1 and TRBV20-1.

V usage is TRBV29-1 and J usage is TRBJ1-1; unclear D gene. Source material: blood. The source of this sequence is a girl aged 10 to 17 with multiple sclerosis. CDR3 sequence (DNA): TGCAGCGGCGGCGGCAGCACTGAAGCTTTCTTT. It is translated as CSGGGSTEAFF.